Included here is one T cell receptor beta chain sequence, with context. This CDR3 has 13 amino acids. V lost 6 bases and J lost 0, with 7 bases in between. Per the germline V gene, CDR1 is MNHEY and CDR2 is SVGAGI. The data derive from a study of cytomegalovirus exposure and HLA in healthy donors. PCR employed 60 Vbeta and 13 Jbeta primers. TCRdb's table, derived via immunoSEQ multiplex PCR, lists solely in-frame clones and lacks some. Of approximately 170,000 clones listed, 85% are singletons. The TCR originated in a boy between 2 and 10 years old in good health and CMV-seronegative. The sample taken for sequencing was PBMCs. V gene TRBV6-5 combines with J gene TRBJ2-3; D remains unclear. As DNA, the CDR3 is TGTGCCAGCAGGGAGTGGAGCACAGATACGCAGTATTTT. Residues: CASREWSTDTQYF.